Sequencing of this TCR beta chain was carried out in a study of T-cell memory formation after mild COVID-19. CDR3 length: 17 amino acids. TCRdb analysed the 5' RACE reads with MiXCR anew, one entry per CDR3 protein. The data hold approximately 290,000 distinct CDR3 sequences, with approximately 19% observed a single time. This chain uses TRBV21-1 with TRBJ2-3; TRBD2 is the table's D call, not checked against the DNA. TRBV21-1 is designated a pseudogene. The sample was PBMCs or a T cell subset sorted from them (not recorded which). This TCR was recovered from a man younger than 35 who had mild COVID-19 (a few samples of this study predate the infection). Cell type and time point are not known. This CDR3 is CASSKLLAGPPSDTQYF. CDR3 nucleotides: TGTGCCAGCAGCAAACTTCTAGCGGGGCCTCCATCAGATACGCAGTATTTT.